A single sample gave rise to the 6 T cell receptor beta chains below, sequenced in a study of cytomegalovirus exposure and HLA in healthy donors. PCR involved 60 Vbeta and 13 Jbeta primers. Libraries were prepared by immunoSEQ multiplex PCR; TCRdb keeps only in-frame clonotypes and omits some of them. In the table there are some 140,000 clones, roughly three quarters of which are singletons. Material for sequencing was PBMCs. The receptors originated from a female donor in good health and CMV-seronegative.

The chain links TRBV9 to TRBJ1-1; unclear D gene. This CDR3 has 10 amino acids. CDR1 and CDR2 (germline): SGDLS, YYNGEE. V was trimmed by 4 bases and J by 6 bases, leaving 4 bases between them. CDR3 region: CASSPSEAFF. Written as DNA, the CDR3 is TGTGCCAGCAGCCCTTCTGAAGCTTTCTTT.

V is TRBV29-1 and J is TRBJ2-7; TRBD1 is a possible D gene (5 bases). This CDR3 is built from 13 residues. V lost 6 bases and J 3 bases, leaving 15 bases between the germline ends. Germline V gene data show CDR1 as SQVTM and CDR2 as ANQGSEA. As DNA, the CDR3 is TGCAGCGTCTCCCAGGGCGGCAGCTACGAGCAGTACTTC. This codes for CSVSQGGSYEQYF.

This sequence joins TRBV6-1 and TRBJ1-1; D might be TRBD1 (6 bases). Germline CDR1 reads MNHNS; CDR2 reads SASEGT. There are 14 residues in the CDR3. V lost 5 bases and J lost 4, with 14 bases in between. CDR3: CASSQSDRRTEAFF. DNA of the CDR3: TGTGCCAGCAGTCAAAGCGACAGGCGCACTGAAGCTTTCTTT.

V and J are TRBV30 and TRBJ2-7; the match to TRBD1 covers 10 bases. Germline loops: CDR1 GTSNPN, CDR2 SVGIG (reference sequence). This CDR3 spans 14 amino acids. V lost 0 bases to trimming and J lost 4 bases; unmatched junction nucleotides: 3. The CDR3 reads CAWSVLDRGYEQYF. In nucleotides, the CDR3 is TGTGCCTGGAGTGTCTTGGACAGGGGGTACGAGCAGTACTTC.

This chain joins TRBV28 and TRBJ2-1; the match to TRBD2 covers 7 bases. Germline CDR1 is MDHEN and CDR2 is SYDVKM. This CDR3 is built from 15 residues. V dropped 6 bases and J dropped 0; count of bases not matched to a gene: 5. The CDR3 is CASSGDYSSYNEQFF. For the CDR3, the DNA is TGTGCCAGCAGCGGGGACTATTCCTCCTACAATGAGCAGTTCTTC. The whole variable domain, filled in from reference TRBV28 and TRBJ2-1, reads DVKVTQSSRYLVKRTGEKVFLECVQDMDHENMFWYRQDPGLGLRLIYFSYDVKMKEKGDIPEGYSVSREKKERFSLILESASTNQTSMYLCASSGDYSSYNEQFFGPGTRLTVL.

V usage is TRBV19 and J usage is TRBJ1-3; TRBD1 matches 7 bases. The germline gives CDR1 LNHDA, CDR2 SQIVND (reference sequence). The CDR3 sequence is 16 residues long. The V segment lost 3 bases and the J segment 0 bases; nucleotides outside the gene matches: 5. This chain's CDR3 is CASSIRRDSSGNTIYF. CDR3 sequence (DNA): TGTGCCAGTAGTATTCGCCGGGACAGCTCTGGAAACACCATATATTTT.